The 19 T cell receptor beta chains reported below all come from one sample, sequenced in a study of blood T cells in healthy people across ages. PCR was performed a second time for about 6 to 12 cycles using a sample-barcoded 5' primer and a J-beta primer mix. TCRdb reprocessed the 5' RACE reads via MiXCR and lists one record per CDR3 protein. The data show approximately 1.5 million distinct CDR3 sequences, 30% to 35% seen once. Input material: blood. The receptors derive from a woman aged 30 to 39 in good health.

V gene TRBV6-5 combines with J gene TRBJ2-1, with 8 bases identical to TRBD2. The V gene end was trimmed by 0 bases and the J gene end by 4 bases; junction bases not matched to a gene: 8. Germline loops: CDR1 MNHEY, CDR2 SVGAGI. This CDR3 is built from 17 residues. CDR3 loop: CASSYSTRSGEYNEQFF. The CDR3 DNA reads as TGTGCCAGCAGTTACTCGACCCGTAGCGGGGAATACAATGAGCAGTTCTTC.

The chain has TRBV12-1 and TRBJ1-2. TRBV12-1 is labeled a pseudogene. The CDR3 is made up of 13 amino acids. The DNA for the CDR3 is TGTGCCAGCAGCTTTTTTAGTGACTATGGCTACACCTTC. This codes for CASSFFSDYGYTF.

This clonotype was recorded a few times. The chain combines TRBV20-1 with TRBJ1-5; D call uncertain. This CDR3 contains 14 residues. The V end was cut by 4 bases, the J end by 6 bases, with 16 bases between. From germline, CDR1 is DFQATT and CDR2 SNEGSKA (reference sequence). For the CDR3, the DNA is TGCAGTGCTACATCTCAGAAGTCAGTTCAGCCCCAGCATTTT. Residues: CSATSQKSVQPQHF.

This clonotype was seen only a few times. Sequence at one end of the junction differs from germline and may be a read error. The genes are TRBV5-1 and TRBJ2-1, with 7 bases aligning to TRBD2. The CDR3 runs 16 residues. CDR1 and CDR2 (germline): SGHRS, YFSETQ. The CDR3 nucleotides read TGCGCAAGCAGTAAATCCCTTCGCGGGGGAAACAATGAGCAGTTCTTC. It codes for CASSKSLRGGNNEQFF.

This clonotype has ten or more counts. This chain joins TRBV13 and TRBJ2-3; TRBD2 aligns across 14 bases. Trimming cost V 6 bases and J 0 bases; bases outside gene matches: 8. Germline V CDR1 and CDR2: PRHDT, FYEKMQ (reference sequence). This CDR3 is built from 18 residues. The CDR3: CASSSGLAGGPSTDTQYF. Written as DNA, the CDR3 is TGTGCCAGCAGTTCCGGACTAGCGGGGGGTCCTAGCACAGATACGCAGTATTTT. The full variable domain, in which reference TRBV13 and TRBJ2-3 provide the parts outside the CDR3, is AAGVIQSPRHLIKEKRETATLKCYPIPRHDTVYWYQQGPGQDPQFLISFYEKMQSDKGSIPDRFSAQQFSDYHSELNMSSLELGDSALYFCASSSGLAGGPSTDTQYFGPGTRLTVL.

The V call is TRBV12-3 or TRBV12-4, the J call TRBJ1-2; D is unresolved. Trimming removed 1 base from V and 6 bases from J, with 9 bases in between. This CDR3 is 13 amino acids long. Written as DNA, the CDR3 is TGTGCCAGCAGTTTAGTCTTCGGGAATGGCTACACCTTC. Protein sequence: CASSLVFGNGYTF.

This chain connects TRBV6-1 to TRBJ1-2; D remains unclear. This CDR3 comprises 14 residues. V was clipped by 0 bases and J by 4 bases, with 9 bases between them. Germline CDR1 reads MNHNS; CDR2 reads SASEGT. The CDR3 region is CASSEAGVGYGYTF. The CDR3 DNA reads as TGTGCCAGCAGTGAAGCAGGTGTAGGCTATGGCTACACCTTC.

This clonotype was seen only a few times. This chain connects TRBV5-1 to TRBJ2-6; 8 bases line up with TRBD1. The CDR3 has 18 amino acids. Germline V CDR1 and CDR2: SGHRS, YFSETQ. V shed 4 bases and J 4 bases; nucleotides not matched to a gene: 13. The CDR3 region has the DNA TGCGCCAGCAGCCACCGACAGGGGAAGACTGCGGGGGCCAACGTCCTGACTTTC. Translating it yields CASSHRQGKTAGANVLTF.

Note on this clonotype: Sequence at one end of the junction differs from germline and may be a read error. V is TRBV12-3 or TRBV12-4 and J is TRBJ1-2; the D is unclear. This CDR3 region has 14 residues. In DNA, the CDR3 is TGTGCCAGCAGTTTAGAGGGATCTAACTATAGCTACACCTTC. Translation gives CASSLEGSNYSYTF.

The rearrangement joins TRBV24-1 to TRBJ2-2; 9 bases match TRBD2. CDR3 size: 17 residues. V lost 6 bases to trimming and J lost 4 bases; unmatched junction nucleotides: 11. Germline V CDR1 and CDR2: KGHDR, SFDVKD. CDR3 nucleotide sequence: TGTGCCACCAGTACCGCTAGCGGGACTTACGGCACCGGGGAGCTGTTTTTT. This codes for CATSTASGTYGTGELFF.

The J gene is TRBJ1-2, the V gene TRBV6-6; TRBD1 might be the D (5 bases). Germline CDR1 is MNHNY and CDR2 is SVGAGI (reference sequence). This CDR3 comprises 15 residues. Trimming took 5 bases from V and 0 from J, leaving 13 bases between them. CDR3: CASSTGRGTNYGYTF. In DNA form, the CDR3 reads TGTGCCAGCAGTACGGGACGGGGGACTAACTATGGCTACACCTTC.

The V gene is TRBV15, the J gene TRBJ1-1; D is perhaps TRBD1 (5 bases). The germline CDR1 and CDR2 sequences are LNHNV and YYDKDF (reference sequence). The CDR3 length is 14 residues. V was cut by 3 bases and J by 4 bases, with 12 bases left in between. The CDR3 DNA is TGTGCCACCAGCAGCGGAACAGGAGTCACTGAAGCTTTCTTT. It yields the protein CATSSGTGVTEAFF.

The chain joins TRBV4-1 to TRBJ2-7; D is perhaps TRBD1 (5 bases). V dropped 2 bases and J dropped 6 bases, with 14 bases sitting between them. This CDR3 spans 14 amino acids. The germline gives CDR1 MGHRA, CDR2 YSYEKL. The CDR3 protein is CASSQFGNQGEQYF. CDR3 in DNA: TGCGCCAGCAGCCAATTCGGCAACCAGGGCGAGCAGTACTTC.

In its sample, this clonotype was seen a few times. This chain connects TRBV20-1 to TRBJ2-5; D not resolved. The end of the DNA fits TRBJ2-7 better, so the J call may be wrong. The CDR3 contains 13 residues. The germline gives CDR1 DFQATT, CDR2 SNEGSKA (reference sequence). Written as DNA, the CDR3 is TGCAGTGCTAGAGATTCAGGAAGGATCGAGCAGTACTTC. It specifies CSARDSGRIEQYF.

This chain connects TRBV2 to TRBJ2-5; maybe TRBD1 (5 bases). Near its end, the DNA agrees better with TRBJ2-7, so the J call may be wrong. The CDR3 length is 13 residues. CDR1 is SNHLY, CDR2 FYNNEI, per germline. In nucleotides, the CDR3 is TGTGCCAGCACTTTGACAGCCACCTACGAGCAGTACTTC. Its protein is CASTLTATYEQYF.

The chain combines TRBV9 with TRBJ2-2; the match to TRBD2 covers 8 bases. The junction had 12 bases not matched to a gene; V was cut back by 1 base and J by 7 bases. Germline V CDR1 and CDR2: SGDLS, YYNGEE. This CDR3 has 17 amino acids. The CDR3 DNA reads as TGTGCCAGCAGCGTATCTACGGGAGGGCCTGTCCGCGGGGAGCTGTTTTTT. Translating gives CASSVSTGGPVRGELFF.

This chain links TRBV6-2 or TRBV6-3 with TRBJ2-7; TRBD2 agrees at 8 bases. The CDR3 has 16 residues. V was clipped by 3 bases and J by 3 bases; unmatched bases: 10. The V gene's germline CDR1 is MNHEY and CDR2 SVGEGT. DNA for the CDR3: TGTGCCAGCAGTTATACGGCCGGGACTAGTTACTACGAGCAGTACTTC. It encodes CASSYTAGTSYYEQYF.

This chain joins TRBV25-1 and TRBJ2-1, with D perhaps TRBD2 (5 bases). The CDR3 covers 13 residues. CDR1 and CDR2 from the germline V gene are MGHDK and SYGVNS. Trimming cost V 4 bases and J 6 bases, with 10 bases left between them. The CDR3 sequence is CASSVRTGNEQFF. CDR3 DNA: TGTGCCAGCAGTGTTCGGACTGGCAATGAGCAGTTCTTC.

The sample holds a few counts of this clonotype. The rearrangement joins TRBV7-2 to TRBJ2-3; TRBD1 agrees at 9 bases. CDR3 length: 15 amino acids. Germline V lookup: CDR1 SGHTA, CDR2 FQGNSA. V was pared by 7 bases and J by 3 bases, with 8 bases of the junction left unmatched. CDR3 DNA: TGTGCCAGCAACCCAGGGACAGGGAGGACAGATACGCAGTATTTT. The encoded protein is CASNPGTGRTDTQYF.